This T cell receptor (beta chain) appears in the sequencing data of a study of CD8 T cells in ankylosing spondylitis. Study observations and caveats: Within ankylosing spondylitis blood, a TCR beta motif made up of eight highly homologous variants appeared to be characteristic.

The CDR3 totals 13 residues. The trim removed 6 bases at V and 2 bases at J, leaving 4 bases unmatched. Germline assignment: CDR1 DFQATT and CDR2 SNEGSKA (reference sequence). MiXCR, applied by TCRdb to the 5' RACE reads, yields one record per CDR3 protein. The sample has about 800,000 distinct CDR3 sequences, 12% seen once. Concerning this clonotype itself: Its antigen is as yet unknown.

This sequence was found in a male donor with ankylosing spondylitis. The sequencing sample was made of blood, either unsorted or a sorted T cell fraction (not recorded which). The chain links TRBV20-1 to TRBJ2-1; 7 bases match TRBD1. The CDR3 reads CSAVTGAYNEQFF. CDR3 DNA sequence: TGCAGTGCCGTAACAGGGGCCTACAATGAGCAGTTCTTC.